This T cell receptor (beta chain) came from a study of control samples from healthy donors and cancer patients. Germline CDR1 is KGHDR and CDR2 is SFDVKD. Trimming removed 4 bases from V and 3 bases from J; junction bases left unmatched: 9. The CDR3 spans 16 residues. This table comes from immunoSEQ multiplex PCR, and its TCRdb copy is limited to in-frame clones, with some not included. There are 95,000 to 110,000 clones in the sample; roughly 91% occur only once, and 19% lies in the top ten. This sequence originates from a man aged 55 to 70 with lung cancer. Sample: PBMCs. This chain joins TRBV24-1 and TRBJ2-3; 7 nucleotides line up with TRBD1. The CDR3 nucleotides read TGTGCCACCAGTGAGTCCGGGACAGATAAGACAGATACGCAGTATTTT. Protein product: CATSESGTDKTDTQYF.